This T cell receptor beta chain was obtained from a study of T cells in Graves' hyperthyroidism and ophthalmopathy (dated by TCRdb to between 2018 and 2021). Regarding the study in general: Peripheral blood was collected at initial diagnosis, before any treatment. Thyroid tissue and blood T-cell repertoires from six or seven Graves' hyperthyroidism patients were also compared in the study. To identify distinguishing TCR V-J signatures, a discovery cohort of some 100 patients was used, comprising 43 with Graves' ophthalmopathy and some 57 with stable Graves' hyperthyroidism. The 80 to 100 discovery patients were randomly divided into training and test sets at a 7:3 ratio. According to the paper, TCR Vbeta CDR3 sequencing was carried out on 135 peripheral blood samples, which came from more than 40 ophthalmopathy, around 75 hyperthyroidism and about 17 progressor patients. After sampling, hyperthyroidism patients received methimazole starting at 30 mg daily, and ophthalmopathy patients received high-dose intravenous methylprednisolone. Prospective prediction of ophthalmopathy was tested in an independent validation cohort consisting of some 20 hyperthyroidism patients and around 17 patients who later progressed to ophthalmopathy. Broad study findings and their caveats: A 13 V-J signature model separated ophthalmopathy from stable hyperthyroidism, with around 90% sensitivity and roughly 84% specificity in cross-validation and 80%/75% in testing. Sample size was not statistically predetermined, and investigators were not blinded to group allocation. Most expanded thyroid clonotypes (frequency above 0.001) were also detected in blood, suggesting blood repertoires may reflect thyroid immune responses. In validation, progression to ophthalmopathy was predicted by the model with 70.59% sensitivity and 72% to 85% specificity, a median of 6.5 months before onset.

Moderately to severely active disease, a Clinical Activity Score of at least 3, a NOSPECS grade of at least 4, and a duration under 3 months were present in ophthalmopathy patients. Any patient with an uncontrolled infection, another autoimmune disease, pregnancy or lactation was excluded. Diagnoses were based on clinical symptoms, serum thyroxine and TRAb, thyroid ultrasound and orbital computed tomography. Ficoll-Paque density gradient centrifugation was used to isolate PBMCs from around 10 ml of fresh peripheral blood. Trizol reagent was used to extract total RNA, and RNA quality was then checked on an Agilent 2100 Bioanalyzer. This clonotype was picked up many times. The antigen it recognizes is unknown. No base quality values were provided; no much bigger clone lies one nucleotide off. The TCR beta CDR3 regions were amplified from RNA transcripts. A first-round RT-PCR of the TCR CDR3 used the HTBI primer set with the Qiagen OneStep RT-PCR kit. Libraries were constructed in a second round of multiplex PCR, after which size selection and purification were performed. Libraries were sequenced paired-end with 100 bp reads on an Illumina HiSeq2000. The authors' analysis ran thus. Raw data were processed with SOAPnuke, discarding reads with adapters, uncalled bases, mean Phred below 15, or no exact constant-primer or identifier match. High-quality paired reads were merged with COPE v1.2.5, and unique nucleotide sequences were defined as clonotypes. MiTCR v1.1 was used to align the clonotypes against IMGT TRBV, TRBD and TRBJ reference segments. The analysis included only V-J combinations with a frequency above 0.0001, which together covered 99% to 99.2% of the repertoires. A TCS score was defined as the ratio between F50 (clonal expansion) and ExV (chaos), using BLOSUM62-based TCRdist between CDR3 peptides within each V-J. Welch's t-statistics and random forest reduced roughly 540 V-J features to some 14, which were used in a naive Bayes classifier (R e1071). The public reads were reprocessed in TCRdb via fastp at Q25 and MiXCR, keeping in-frame beta chains. Every entry covers one CDR3 protein and lists the most common genes and DNA from its rows. What appears here as the V and J calls and clone size reflects TCRdb's work, not the paper's. The sample table lists 600,000 or so distinct CDR3 sequences, approximately 14% of them with a count of one. The top ten clonotypes cover about 7% of the sample.

The V end gives up 5 bases and the J end 10 bases, leaving 13 bases in the junction not matched to a gene. Spanning cysteine to phenylalanine, the CDR3 consists of 15 amino acids. Only the CDR3 portion is preserved as DNA: 45 bases, with reading frame beginning at the first base. The sequence was obtained from a young woman with Graves' ophthalmopathy. Sequenced input: blood. The V and J genes are TRBV12-3 or TRBV12-4 and TRBJ2-3; 9 middle bases align to TRBD1. The base sequence is TGTGCCAGCAGTCAGGGAGGACAGGGGAGGTTATCGCAGTATTTT. This translates into CASSQGGQGRLSQYF.